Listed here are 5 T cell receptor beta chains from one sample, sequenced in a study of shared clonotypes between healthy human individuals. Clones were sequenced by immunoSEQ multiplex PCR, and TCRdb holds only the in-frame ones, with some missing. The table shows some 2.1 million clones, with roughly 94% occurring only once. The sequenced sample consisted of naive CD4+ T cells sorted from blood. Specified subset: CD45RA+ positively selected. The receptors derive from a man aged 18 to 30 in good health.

The CDR3 nucleotides read TGTGCCAGCAGCTTAGTAGGGGCTATGAACACTGAAGCTTTCTTT. This codes for CASSLVGAMNTEAFF. V and J are TRBV7-8 and TRBJ1-1, with a tentative D call TRBD1 (5 bases). V shed 1 base and J shed 0 bases, with 9 bases lying between them. Germline V CDR1 and CDR2: SGHVS, FQNEAQ. There are 15 residues in the CDR3.

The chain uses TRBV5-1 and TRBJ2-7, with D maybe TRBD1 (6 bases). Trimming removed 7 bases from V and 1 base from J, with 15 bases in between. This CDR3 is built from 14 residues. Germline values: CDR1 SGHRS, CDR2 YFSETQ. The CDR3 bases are TGCGCCAGCCGGTCGAGGACAGAGTCCTACGAGCAGTACTTC. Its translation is CASRSRTESYEQYF.

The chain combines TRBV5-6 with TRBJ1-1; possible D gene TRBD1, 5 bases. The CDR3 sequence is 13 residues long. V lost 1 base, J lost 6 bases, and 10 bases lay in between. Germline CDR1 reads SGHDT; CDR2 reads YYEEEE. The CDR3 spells CASSLQGPSEAFF. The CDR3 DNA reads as TGTGCCAGCAGCTTGCAGGGCCCTTCTGAAGCTTTCTTT.

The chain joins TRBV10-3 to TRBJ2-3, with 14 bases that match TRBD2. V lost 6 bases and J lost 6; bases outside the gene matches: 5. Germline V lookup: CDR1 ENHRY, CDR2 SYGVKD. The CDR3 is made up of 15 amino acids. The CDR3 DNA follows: TGTGCCATCAGGACTAGCGGGGGGGCCTTGGATACGCAGTATTTT. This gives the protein CAIRTSGGALDTQYF.

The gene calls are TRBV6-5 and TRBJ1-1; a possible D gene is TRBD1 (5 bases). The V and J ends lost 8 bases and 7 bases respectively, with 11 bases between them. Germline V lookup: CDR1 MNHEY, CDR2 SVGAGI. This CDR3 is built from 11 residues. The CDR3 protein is CASGRGNEAFF. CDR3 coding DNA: TGTGCCAGCGGTAGGGGAAATGAAGCTTTCTTT.